The clone carrying this T cell receptor beta chain was counted at least ten times. Its antigen is undetermined. Tregs were sorted as CD4+CD25+CD127-/low cells. Study-level results: Tumor memory CD4+ T cell TCR gene usage clustered with blood and lymph node memory CD4+ cells and lymph node naive CD4+ cells. Whole repertoires were not studied in the larger cohort, only one V-J beta rearrangement. Tumor Tregs overlapped most with tumor, then blood, naive CD4+ cells.

Germline loops: CDR1 SGHRS, CDR2 YFSETQ. Trimming removed 3 bases from V and 7 bases from J, with 9 bases in between. CDR3 size: 12 residues. In TCRdb, the 5' RACE reads were re-called with MiXCR into one record per CDR3 protein. The sample yields fewer than 13,000 distinct CDR3 sequences, 17% seen once. The receptor comes from a female donor with breast cancer. The V and J genes are TRBV5-1 and TRBJ2-3; D may match TRBD1 or TRBD2 (5 bases each). The specimen was Tregs sorted from a lymph node. CDR3 in DNA: TGCGCCAGCAGCTCAGGGAGATATACGCAGTATTTT. It codes for CASSSGRYTQYF.